Below, 2 T cell receptor beta chains from the same sample are listed, as sequenced in a study of PD-L1 blockade in urothelial cancer. Specified time point: peripheral blood 6 weeks after treatment start. Produced via immunoSEQ multiplex PCR; TCRdb's table is partial and in-frame only. The sample has roughly 100,000 clones, 70% to 90% seen once. The specimen comprised PBMCs, sampled around atezolizumab (anti-PD-L1) treatment. These receptors all stem from a man in his 70s with urothelial cancer.

The chain has TRBV5-6 and TRBJ1-2; 7 bases are a match to TRBD1. CDR3 length: 14 amino acids. After removal of 0 bases from V and 2 bases from J, the junction contained 1 base not matched to a gene. Germline values: CDR1 SGHDT, CDR2 YYEEEE. The CDR3 bases are TGTGCCAGCAGCTTGGTGGGACAGAACTATGGCTACACCTTC. Its protein product is CASSLVGQNYGYTF. Full variable domain (remainder filled in from reference TRBV5-6 and TRBJ1-2): DAGVTQSPTHLIKTRGQQVTLRCSPKSGHDTVSWYQQALGQGPQFIFQYYEEEERQRGNFPDRFSGHQFPNYSSELNVNALLLGDSALYLCASSLVGQNYGYTFGSGTRLTVV.

This chain uses TRBV5-8 with TRBJ2-3; D not resolved. The germline V gene has CDR1 SGHTS and CDR2 YDEGEE. The ends were cut back, 1 base at V and 2 bases at J, with 5 bases in the middle. The CDR3 covers 13 residues. The CDR3 coding sequence is TGTGCCAGCAGCTTGTACTACACAGATACGCAGTATTTT. It yields the protein CASSLYYTDTQYF.